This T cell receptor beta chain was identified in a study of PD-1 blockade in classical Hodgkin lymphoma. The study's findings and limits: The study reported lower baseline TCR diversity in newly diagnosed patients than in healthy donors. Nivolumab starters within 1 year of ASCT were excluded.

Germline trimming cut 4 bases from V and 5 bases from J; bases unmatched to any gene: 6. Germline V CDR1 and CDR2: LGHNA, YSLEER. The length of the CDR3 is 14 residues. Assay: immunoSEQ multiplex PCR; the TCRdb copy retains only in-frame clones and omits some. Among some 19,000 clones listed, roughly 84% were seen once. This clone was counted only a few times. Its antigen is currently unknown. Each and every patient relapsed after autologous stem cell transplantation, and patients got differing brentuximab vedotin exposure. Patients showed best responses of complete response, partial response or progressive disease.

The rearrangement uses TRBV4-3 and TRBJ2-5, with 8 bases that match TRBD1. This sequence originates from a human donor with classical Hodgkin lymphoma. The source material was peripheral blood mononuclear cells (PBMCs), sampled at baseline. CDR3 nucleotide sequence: TGCGCCAGCAGCCCATACCGGGACAGGGAGACCCAGTACTTC. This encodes CASSPYRDRETQYF.